This TCR beta chain is drawn from a study of technical replicates of blood from a handful of donors. Here immunoSEQ multiplex PCR was the method, and the copy in TCRdb shows in-frame clones only, minus some. The repertoire holds tens of thousands of clones, less than 98% seen once, with roughly 0.26% in the top ten. V shed 4 bases and J 4 bases; nucleotides not matched to a gene: 10. The CDR3 is 15 residues long. The germline CDR1 and CDR2 sequences are LGHNA and YNFKEQ. The receptor was derived from a human donor in good health. The chain carries TRBV4-2 and TRBJ2-7, with 7 bases fitting TRBD2. Sequenced material: T cells isolated from PBMCs. The CDR3 loop reads CASSLWEGTGYEQYF. The CDR3 DNA sequence: TGTGCCAGCAGCCTGTGGGAGGGAACGGGTTACGAGCAGTACTTC.